Following are 3 T cell receptor beta chains from one sample sequenced in a study of blood T cell repertoires in COVID-19 (dated by TCRdb to 2020 to 2021). Library preparation employed the immunoSEQ multiplex PCR assay. Sourced from immuneACCESS, this table was stored by TCRdb with only in-frame sequences that have V and J called. A share of the clones is absent; for the studies checked, an unresolved V gene accounts for under half, and the remainder has no known explanation. The sample table records some 160,000 clones; roughly three quarters of these occur just once. Together, the top ten hold about 4% of the sample. Sequencing was done on a sample of peripheral blood. All receptors derive from a man aged 60 to 75 with acute or convalescent COVID-19.

This clone appeared a few times. The V and J genes are TRBV30 and TRBJ2-7; TRBD2 aligns across 7 bases. J was trimmed by 1 base and V by 0 bases; bases with no gene match: 3. This CDR3 is built from 14 residues. Per germline, CDR1 GTSNPN and CDR2 SVGIG (reference sequence). The CDR3 spells CAWSVGGGSYEQYF. CDR3 DNA: TGTGCCTGGAGTGTTGGGGGGGGATCCTACGAGCAGTACTTC.

V and J are TRBV5-4 and TRBJ1-2; D gene uncertain. CDR3 length equals 12 residues. V dropped 4 bases and J dropped 6 bases, with 10 bases sitting between them. CDR1 is SGHNT and CDR2 is YYREEE in the germline V gene (reference sequence). The CDR3 sequence is CASSLPRNGYTF. CDR3 bases: TGTGCCAGCAGCCTCCCGAGGAATGGCTACACCTTC. The variable domain in full, with the rest retrieved from reference TRBV5-4 and TRBJ1-2, is ETGVTQSPTHLIKTRGQQVTLRCSSQSGHNTVSWYQQALGQGPQFIFQYYREEENGRGNFPPRFSGLQFPNYSSELNVNALELDDSALYLCASSLPRNGYTFGSGTRLTVV.

By sample share, this clone is medium-sized. The V and J genes are TRBV5-6 and TRBJ1-1; D perhaps matches TRBD1 (5 bases). V lost 4 bases to trimming and J lost 1 base, with 11 bases between them. The V gene's germline CDR1 is SGHDT and CDR2 YYEEEE. This CDR3 contains 14 residues. The CDR3 sequence: CASSIQVTNTEAFF. The CDR3, as DNA: TGTGCCAGCAGCATACAGGTCACGAACACTGAAGCTTTCTTT.